This T cell receptor (beta chain) is from a study of T cells of healthy individuals. MiXCR was run by TCRdb on the 5' RACE reads, yielding one entry per CDR3 protein. The sample has approximately 100,000 distinct CDR3 sequences, around 17% seen once. This clonotype has ten or more counts. This receptor was obtained from a human donor in good health.

The CDR3 loop is CASSQEDSRDWAEAFF. The CDR3 DNA is TGTGCCAGCAGCCAAGAAGATAGCCGGGACTGGGCTGAAGCTTTCTTT. J is TRBJ1-1 and V is TRBV14; D might be TRBD1 (5 bases). Trimming pared 0 bases from V and 6 bases from J, leaving 17 bases between. This CDR3 is built from 16 residues. The germline gives CDR1 SGHDN, CDR2 FVKESK.